A selection of T cell receptor beta chains follows, all from one sample in a study of T cells in Graves' hyperthyroidism and ophthalmopathy. TCRdb ran MiXCR on the multiplex PCR reads and lists one entry per CDR3 protein. The sample lists 130,000 to 150,000 distinct CDR3 sequences; approximately 20% were seen once. Material for sequencing was blood. Receptors were obtained from a woman in her 50s with Graves' hyperthyroidism that later progressed to Graves' ophthalmopathy. The CDR3 runs from the conserved cysteine through the conserved F or W. The order of the fields is V gene, clone size, D gene, J gene, CDR3 DNA, CDR3 protein. A D gene is named only where the DNA matches it firmly. Clone size, where shown, is once, few, many, or a class for clones that have expanded.

v_gene: TRBV20-1; abundance: many; d_gene: TRBD2; j_gene: TRBJ2-3; CDR3nt: TGCAGTGGATTTAGCGGGGCAGATACGCAGTATTTT; CDR3aa: CSGFSGADTQYF
v_gene: TRBV12-3/TRBV12-4; abundance: many; d_gene: .; j_gene: TRBJ2-7; CDR3nt: TGTGCCAGCAGCCTGGGGTTAAGCTCCTACGAGCAGTACTTC; CDR3aa: CASSLGLSSYEQYF
v_gene: TRBV4-2; abundance: .; d_gene: .; j_gene: TRBJ1-4; CDR3nt: TGTGCCAGCAGCCAAGAGAAGTTAGGGTTGTCAACGGAACTGTTTTTT; CDR3aa: CASSQEKLGLSTELFF
v_gene: TRBV5-5; abundance: many; d_gene: .; j_gene: TRBJ2-1; CDR3nt: TGTGCCAGCAGCATATACCGGGACACCAACAATGAGCAGTTCTTC; CDR3aa: CASSIYRDTNNEQFF
v_gene: TRBV6-1; abundance: .; d_gene: TRBD1; j_gene: TRBJ1-6; CDR3nt: TGTGCCAGCAGTGAGCTAGACAGGGGGAATTCACCCCTCCACTTT; CDR3aa: CASSELDRGNSPLHF
v_gene: TRBV18; abundance: many; d_gene: .; j_gene: TRBJ1-1; CDR3nt: TGTGCCAGCTCACCACCCGGACAGTCCATGAACACTGAAGCTTTCTTT; CDR3aa: CASSPPGQSMNTEAFF
v_gene: TRBV30; abundance: .; d_gene: TRBD1; j_gene: TRBJ2-7; CDR3nt: TGTGCCACCCACAGGGGGCCGAGGTACGAGCAGTACTTC; CDR3aa: CATHRGPRYEQYF
v_gene: TRBV13; abundance: few; d_gene: .; j_gene: TRBJ2-1; CDR3nt: TGTGCCAGCAGCGACCGTAGGGAAAACAATGAGCAGTTCTTC; CDR3aa: CASSDRRENNEQFF
v_gene: TRBV28; abundance: once; d_gene: .; j_gene: TRBJ2-7; CDR3nt: TGTGCCAGCACCTCGGGGGGCTCCTCCTACGAGCAGTACTTC; CDR3aa: CASTSGGSSYEQYF
v_gene: TRBV28; abundance: .; d_gene: .; j_gene: TRBJ1-4; CDR3nt: TGTGCCAGCAGTGGGACGATTGAAAAACTGTTTTTT; CDR3aa: CASSGTIEKLFF
v_gene: TRBV27; abundance: many; d_gene: .; j_gene: TRBJ2-5; CDR3nt: TGTGCCAGCAGTTTATCAGGGAGTATCCGGGAGACCCAGTACTTC; CDR3aa: CASSLSGSIRETQYF
v_gene: TRBV20-1; abundance: many; d_gene: TRBD2; j_gene: TRBJ2-7; CDR3nt: TGCAGTGCCGAGACGGCTAGCGGGAGTTTCTACGAGCAGTACTTC; CDR3aa: CSAETASGSFYEQYF
v_gene: TRBV4-1; abundance: .; d_gene: .; j_gene: TRBJ1-5; CDR3nt: TGCGCCAGCAGCCAGGATGACGGGACATTGATCCGTCAGCCCCAGCATTTT; CDR3aa: CASSQDDGTLIRQPQHF